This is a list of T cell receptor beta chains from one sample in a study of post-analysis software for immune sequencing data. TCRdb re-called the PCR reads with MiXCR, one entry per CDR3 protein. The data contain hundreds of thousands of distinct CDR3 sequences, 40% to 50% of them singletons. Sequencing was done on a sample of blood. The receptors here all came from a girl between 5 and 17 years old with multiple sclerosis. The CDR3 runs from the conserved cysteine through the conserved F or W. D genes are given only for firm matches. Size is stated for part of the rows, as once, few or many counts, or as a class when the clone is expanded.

CASTLGVGATQYF,TGTGCCAGCACCCTGGGGGTCGGGGCGACCCAGTACTTC,TRBJ2-5,13,-,TRBV6-1,-
CASSPGGQGNQPQHF,TGCGCCAGCAGCCCGGGTGGACAGGGGAATCAGCCCCAGCATTTT,TRBJ1-5,15,few,TRBV5-1,TRBD1
CASSMGFGTGYNEQFF,TGCGCCAGCAGCATGGGGTTCGGGACAGGATACAATGAGCAGTTCTTC,TRBJ2-1,16,-,TRBV5-1,TRBD1
CASRMTGRKAEAFF,TGCGCCAGCAGGATGACAGGGAGGAAGGCTGAAGCTTTCTTT,TRBJ1-1,14,-,TRBV10-2,TRBD1
CASSLGAGPEYEQYF,TGTGCCAGCAGCTTGGGGGCAGGGCCCGAGTACGAGCAGTACTTC,TRBJ2-7,15,-,TRBV7-2,-
CASSSRWIGGRQETQYF,TGCGCCAGCAGCTCCCGGTGGATCGGGGGCAGACAAGAGACCCAGTACTTC,TRBJ2-5,17,few,TRBV5-1,-
CASSWMTGQQYF,TGTGCCAGCAGCTGGATGACAGGCCAGCAGTACTTC,TRBJ2-5,12,few,TRBV5-6,-
CASSILQGREQFF,TGTGCCAGCAGCATACTTCAGGGCAGAGAGCAGTTCTTC,TRBJ2-1,13,-,TRBV5-5,-
CASGTSPYEQYF,TGTGCCAGCGGGACTAGTCCCTACGAGCAGTACTTC,TRBJ2-7,12,-,TRBV6-6,TRBD2
CASSPAPGSGANVLTF,TGCGCCAGCAGCCCCGCTCCAGGGTCTGGGGCCAACGTCCTGACTTTC,TRBJ2-6,16,-,TRBV5-1,-
CAISEGGLATDTQYF,TGTGCCATCAGTGAGGGGGGACTAGCGACAGATACGCAGTATTTT,TRBJ2-3,15,-,TRBV10-3,TRBD2
CASRFADTDTQYF,TGTGCCAGCAGGTTCGCTGACACAGATACGCAGTATTTT,TRBJ2-3,13,few,TRBV6-5,-
CASSLMPGGGRGYEQYF,TGTGCCAGCAGCTTAATGCCAGGTGGGGGGAGAGGCTACGAGCAGTACTTC,TRBJ2-7,17,once,TRBV7-6,-
CASSFRRQETQYF,TGTGCCAGCAGCTTTAGGAGACAAGAGACCCAGTACTTC,TRBJ2-5,13,few,TRBV7-6,-
CASSQDLTPQETQYF,TGTGCCAGCAGCCAAGATCTGACACCTCAAGAGACCCAGTACTTC,TRBJ2-5,15,-,TRBV3-1,-
CASSHRDRGNNVLTF,TGTGCCAGCAGCCACCGGGACAGGGGAAACAACGTCCTGACTTTC,TRBJ2-6,15,-,TRBV7-8,TRBD1
CASSRPGLETYEQYF,TGTGCCAGCAGCCGCCCGGGACTAGAAACCTACGAGCAGTACTTC,TRBJ2-7,15,-,TRBV27,TRBD2
CASSITRQNNEQYF,TGTGCCAGCAGCATCACACGGCAGAACAACGAGCAGTACTTC,TRBJ2-7,14,-,TRBV5-6,-
CASSVGDAGSYEQYF,TGTGCCAGCAGCGTAGGAGACGCAGGCTCCTACGAGCAGTACTTC,TRBJ2-7,15,few,TRBV9,-
CSASAGNQPQHF,TGCAGTGCTAGTGCGGGCAATCAGCCCCAGCATTTT,TRBJ1-5,12,-,TRBV20-1,-
CASSPGGSQADTQYF,TGTGCCAGCAGCCCGGGAGGGAGTCAGGCAGATACGCAGTATTTT,TRBJ2-3,15,-,TRBV3-1,TRBD2
CASSPGTGVETQYF,TGCGCCAGCAGCCCCGGGACAGGGGTCGAGACCCAGTACTTC,TRBJ2-5,14,few,TRBV5-1,TRBD1
CASRYAGTGTTEAFF,TGCGCCAGCAGATACGCCGGGACAGGGACCACTGAAGCTTTCTTT,TRBJ1-1,15,once,TRBV5-1,TRBD1
CASSLTNQYEQYF,TGTGCCAGCAGCTTGACTAACCAATACGAGCAGTACTTC,TRBJ2-7,13,-,TRBV5-6,-
CASSPSGTGVNEQFF,TGTGCCAGCAGCCCCTCCGGGACAGGGGTGAATGAGCAGTTCTTC,TRBJ2-1,15,-,TRBV6-5,TRBD1
CASSFLASPPFF,TGTGCCAGCAGCTTTCTGGCCTCCCCACCGTTCTTC,TRBJ2-1,12,-,TRBV7-2,-
CASSLNLGARPYNEQFF,TGTGCCAGCAGTTTAAATCTAGGGGCTAGGCCCTACAATGAGCAGTTCTTC,TRBJ2-1,17,-,TRBV12-3/TRBV12-4,-
CASNKQGTNYGYTF,TGTGCCAGCAACAAACAGGGGACTAACTATGGCTACACCTTC,TRBJ1-2,14,once,TRBV27,TRBD1
CATSAGSGYNEQFF,TGTGCCACCAGTGCAGGTAGTGGCTACAATGAGCAGTTCTTC,TRBJ2-1,14,-,TRBV24-1,-
CTSTTPPTNEQFF,TGTACCAGCACCACTCCCCCGACCAATGAGCAGTTCTTC,TRBJ2-1,13,-,TRBV28,-
CASSGRAGTDTQYF,TGTGCCAGCAGTGGAAGGGCGGGCACAGATACGCAGTATTTT,TRBJ2-3,14,-,TRBV12-3/TRBV12-4,-
CASSSIAGEGEETQYF,TGTGCCAGCAGTTCAATAGCGGGAGAGGGGGAAGAGACCCAGTACTTC,TRBJ2-5,16,-,TRBV6-6,TRBD2
CASRGLEVRADTQYF,TGTGCCAGCAGGGGACTAGAAGTAAGAGCAGATACGCAGTATTTT,TRBJ2-3,15,-,TRBV12-3/TRBV12-4,TRBD2
CASALGGTPPDTQYF,TGTGCTAGTGCCTTGGGGGGGACACCCCCAGATACGCAGTATTTT,TRBJ2-3,15,-,TRBV12-5,-
CASSLGLAGRAYNEQFF,TGCGCCAGCAGCTTGGGACTAGCGGGTAGGGCCTACAATGAGCAGTTCTTC,TRBJ2-1,17,-,TRBV5-1,TRBD2
CASSHSPGQNTEAFF,TGTGCCAGCAGCCATTCTCCGGGACAGAACACTGAAGCTTTCTTT,TRBJ1-1,15,once,TRBV3-1,-
CASSPKGDTQYF,TGTGCCAGCAGCCCCAAAGGAGATACGCAGTATTTT,TRBJ2-3,12,-,TRBV7-9,-
CASSEQGAKDTQYF,TGTGCCAGCAGCGAACAGGGGGCTAAAGATACGCAGTATTTT,TRBJ2-3,14,few,TRBV12-3/TRBV12-4,TRBD1
CSAHTPGQGTDTQYF,TGCAGTGCGCACACACCGGGACAGGGCACAGATACGCAGTATTTT,TRBJ2-3,15,-,TRBV20-1,TRBD1
CSADGPSSYEQYF,TGCAGTGCTGATGGACCGAGTTCCTACGAGCAGTACTTC,TRBJ2-7,13,-,TRBV20-1,-
CASSDETGGSYNEQFF,TGTGCCAGCAGTGACGAGACTGGCGGCTCCTACAATGAGCAGTTCTTC,TRBJ2-1,16,few,TRBV6-4,-